Sequencing of this T cell receptor beta chain was carried out in a study of cytomegalovirus exposure and HLA in healthy donors. This CDR3 is 14 amino acids long. V lost 9 bases, J lost 6 bases, and 21 bases lay in between. Germline assignment: CDR1 SGHNT and CDR2 YYREEE (reference sequence). In the PCR, 60 Vbeta and 13 Jbeta primers were used. TCRdb's table, derived via immunoSEQ multiplex PCR, lists solely in-frame clones and lacks some. The sample yields roughly 120,000 clones, of which the top ten take up 2.2%. This chain uses TRBV5-4 with TRBJ1-2; unclear D gene. The receptor was derived from a man aged 35 to 55 in good health and CMV-seronegative. The sequenced sample consisted of PBMCs. CDR3 DNA sequence: TGTGCCACTTACCGCTCGCCGTACATCGATGGCTACACCTTC. It encodes CATYRSPYIDGYTF.